A single sample is the source of the 4 T cell receptor beta chains below, sequenced in a study of blood T cell repertoires in COVID-19. Profiled with immunoSEQ multiplex PCR; TCRdb holds only in-frame clones, not every one. This sample has just over 90,000 clones; 90% occur once, and the top ten carry around 1.5%. Sequenced: peripheral blood. These receptors were collected from a human donor with active COVID-19. The donor label of this sample is uncertain.

This clone was observed once. The genes are TRBV15 and TRBJ1-1; 7 nucleotides match TRBD1. This CDR3 has 14 amino acids. After removal of 3 bases from V and 0 bases from J, the junction contained 1 base not matched to a gene. Germline CDR1 is LNHNV and CDR2 is YYDKDF (reference sequence). The CDR3 DNA sequence: TGTGCCACCAGCAGTGACAGGGTGAACACTGAAGCTTTCTTT. Translating it yields CATSSDRVNTEAFF.

V is TRBV6-5 and J is TRBJ1-5; D is unclear. CDR3 size: 12 residues. V was clipped by 6 bases and J by 13 bases, with 16 bases between them. From germline, CDR1 is MNHEY and CDR2 SVGAGI. CDR3 sequence reads: CASRSYPGIQHF. CDR3 nucleotides: TGTGCCAGCAGGTCCTACCCGGGGATTCAGCATTTT.

This sequence joins TRBV15 and TRBJ2-3; 9 bases match TRBD1. The CDR3 length is 16 residues. Germline V gene data show CDR1 as LNHNV and CDR2 as YYDKDF (reference sequence). Trimming took 2 bases from V and 6 from J; bases not matched to a gene: 9. The CDR3 loop is CATSRWTGEGKDTQYF. DNA of the CDR3: TGTGCCACCAGCAGATGGACAGGGGAGGGGAAGGATACGCAGTATTTT. Drawing the rest from reference TRBV15 and TRBJ2-3, the complete variable domain is DAMVIQNPRYQVTQFGKPVTLSCSQTLNHNVMYWYQQKSSQAPKLLFHYYDKDFNNEADTPDNFQSRRPNTSFCFLDIRSPGLGDTAMYLCATSRWTGEGKDTQYFGPGTRLTVL.

This chain joins TRBV5-1 and TRBJ1-6; D possibly corresponds to TRBD1 (5 bases). The V gene lost 0 bases and the J gene lost 7 bases, with 11 bases spanning the gap. The V gene's germline CDR1 is SGHRS and CDR2 YFSETQ. This CDR3 spans 15 amino acids. The CDR3 spells CASSLASGYNSPLHF. In nucleotides, the CDR3 is TGCGCCAGCAGCTTGGCCTCAGGGTACAATTCACCCCTCCACTTT.